A selection of T cell receptor beta chains follows, all from one sample in a study of T cells in Graves' hyperthyroidism and ophthalmopathy. TCRdb independently ran MiXCR on the multiplex PCR reads; one entry per CDR3 protein. The table includes about 180,000 distinct CDR3 sequences, 15% to 20% detected once. Input material: blood. The receptors originated from a woman aged 45-65 years with Graves' hyperthyroidism. Each CDR3 is given with its conserved first and last residue. The order of the fields is D gene, clone size, J gene, V gene, CDR3 protein, CDR3 DNA. D genes are given only for firm matches. A row's size may be missing; if present it is once, few, many or a size class.

D gene: -; clone size: few; J gene: TRBJ1-2; V gene: TRBV4-2; CDR3 protein: CASSQDEQPSHYGYTF; CDR3 DNA: TGTGCCAGCAGCCAAGATGAACAGCCATCCCACTATGGCTACACCTTC
D gene: -; clone size: many; J gene: TRBJ1-6; V gene: TRBV7-8; CDR3 protein: CASSLGGGQGNSPLHF; CDR3 DNA: TGTGCCAGCAGCTTAGGAGGGGGGCAGGGGAATTCACCCCTCCACTTT
D gene: -; clone size: few; J gene: TRBJ2-7; V gene: TRBV5-1; CDR3 protein: CASSLDHGSSYEQYF; CDR3 DNA: TGCGCCAGCAGCTTGGATCACGGGAGCTCCTACGAGCAGTACTTC
D gene: -; clone size: many; J gene: TRBJ1-1; V gene: TRBV20-1; CDR3 protein: CRGAIRDMNTEAFF; CDR3 DNA: TGCAGGGGAGCCATAAGGGATATGAACACTGAAGCTTTCTTT
D gene: -; clone size: -; J gene: TRBJ1-4; V gene: TRBV19; CDR3 protein: CASSIRQSGREKLFF; CDR3 DNA: TGTGCCAGTAGTATAAGGCAATCAGGGCGCGAAAAACTGTTTTTT
D gene: -; clone size: many; J gene: TRBJ1-1; V gene: TRBV6-1; CDR3 protein: CASSFRTDTEAFF; CDR3 DNA: TGTGCCAGCAGCTTTCGGACAGACACTGAAGCTTTCTTT
D gene: -; clone size: many; J gene: TRBJ1-6; V gene: TRBV6-1; CDR3 protein: CASSDRQNNSPLHF; CDR3 DNA: TGTGCCAGCAGTGACAGACAGAATAATTCACCCCTCCACTTT
D gene: TRBD1; clone size: many; J gene: TRBJ1-5; V gene: TRBV3-1; CDR3 protein: CASSQVGGQPQHF; CDR3 DNA: TGTGCCAGCAGCCAAGTAGGGGGCCAGCCCCAGCATTTT
D gene: -; clone size: many; J gene: TRBJ2-7; V gene: TRBV6-2/TRBV6-3; CDR3 protein: CASSRDLAEQYF; CDR3 DNA: TGTGCCAGCAGCCGAGACCTCGCCGAGCAGTACTTC
D gene: TRBD1; clone size: many; J gene: TRBJ1-2; V gene: TRBV7-8; CDR3 protein: CASSVPGTGVFGYTF; CDR3 DNA: TGTGCCAGCAGCGTCCCCGGGACAGGGGTGTTTGGCTACACCTTC
D gene: TRBD2; clone size: many; J gene: TRBJ2-7; V gene: TRBV3-1; CDR3 protein: CASSQLAGITYEQYF; CDR3 DNA: TGTGCCAGCAGCCAACTAGCGGGGATAACCTACGAGCAGTACTTC
D gene: TRBD1; clone size: many; J gene: TRBJ1-2; V gene: TRBV24-1; CDR3 protein: CATSARGQGSGYTF; CDR3 DNA: TGTGCCACCAGTGCCCGAGGACAGGGGTCTGGCTACACCTTC
D gene: -; clone size: -; J gene: TRBJ1-6; V gene: TRBV6-2/TRBV6-3; CDR3 protein: CASRHNRGPYNSPLHF; CDR3 DNA: TGTGCCAGCAGACATAACAGAGGCCCCTATAATTCACCCCTCCACTTT
D gene: TRBD2; clone size: many; J gene: TRBJ2-1; V gene: TRBV27; CDR3 protein: CASSVLLAGGLYNEQFF; CDR3 DNA: TGTGCCAGCAGTGTCCTTTTAGCGGGGGGGCTCTACAATGAGCAGTTCTTC
D gene: -; clone size: many; J gene: TRBJ1-6; V gene: TRBV5-1; CDR3 protein: CASSLVPGGNSPLHF; CDR3 DNA: TGCGCCAGCAGCTTGGTCCCGGGGGGTAATTCACCCCTCCACTTT
D gene: -; clone size: many; J gene: TRBJ2-1; V gene: TRBV6-1; CDR3 protein: CASLQAATQFF; CDR3 DNA: TGTGCCAGCCTCCAGGCGGCGACGCAGTTCTTC
D gene: TRBD1; clone size: many; J gene: TRBJ2-3; V gene: TRBV6-1; CDR3 protein: CASLRRTGADTQYF; CDR3 DNA: TGTGCCAGCCTCCGCCGGACAGGAGCAGATACGCAGTATTTT
D gene: TRBD2; clone size: many; J gene: TRBJ2-1; V gene: TRBV5-1; CDR3 protein: CASTTGTSTDEQFF; CDR3 DNA: TGCGCCAGCACCACCGGGACTAGCACAGATGAGCAGTTCTTC
D gene: -; clone size: many; J gene: TRBJ1-2; V gene: TRBV2; CDR3 protein: CASSEAGSIYGYTF; CDR3 DNA: TGTGCCAGCAGTGAGGCGGGCTCGATCTATGGCTACACCTTC
D gene: -; clone size: many; J gene: TRBJ2-7; V gene: TRBV2; CDR3 protein: CASRRYSYEQYF; CDR3 DNA: TGTGCCAGCAGAAGGTACTCCTACGAGCAGTACTTC
D gene: -; clone size: many; J gene: TRBJ1-5; V gene: TRBV2; CDR3 protein: CASSEALLPGSNQPQHF; CDR3 DNA: TGTGCCAGCAGTGAAGCGCTTCTACCAGGGAGCAATCAGCCCCAGCATTTT
D gene: -; clone size: -; J gene: TRBJ2-5; V gene: TRBV7-7; CDR3 protein: CASSPGASQETQYF; CDR3 DNA: TGTGCTAGCAGCCCAGGGGCTTCCCAAGAGACCCAGTACTTC
D gene: TRBD1; clone size: many; J gene: TRBJ1-6; V gene: TRBV11-2; CDR3 protein: CASSLRVTGGNSPLHF; CDR3 DNA: TGTGCCAGCAGCCTAAGGGTTACAGGGGGCAATTCACCCCTCCACTTT
D gene: -; clone size: -; J gene: TRBJ2-7; V gene: TRBV5-6; CDR3 protein: CASSWGPAVAYEQYF; CDR3 DNA: TGTGCCAGCAGCTGGGGACCAGCAGTGGCCTACGAGCAGTACTTC
D gene: TRBD1; clone size: -; J gene: TRBJ2-7; V gene: TRBV7-2; CDR3 protein: CASSSVSGGEQYF; CDR3 DNA: TGTGCCAGCAGCTCAGTTTCAGGGGGTGAGCAGTACTTC
D gene: TRBD1; clone size: many; J gene: TRBJ2-1; V gene: TRBV11-2; CDR3 protein: CASSAYRGKNSYNEQFF; CDR3 DNA: TGTGCCAGCAGCGCCTACAGGGGGAAAAACTCCTACAATGAGCAGTTCTTC
D gene: -; clone size: many; J gene: TRBJ2-1; V gene: TRBV5-1; CDR3 protein: CASRVTTYNEQFF; CDR3 DNA: TGCGCCAGCAGGGTGACTACCTACAATGAGCAGTTCTTC